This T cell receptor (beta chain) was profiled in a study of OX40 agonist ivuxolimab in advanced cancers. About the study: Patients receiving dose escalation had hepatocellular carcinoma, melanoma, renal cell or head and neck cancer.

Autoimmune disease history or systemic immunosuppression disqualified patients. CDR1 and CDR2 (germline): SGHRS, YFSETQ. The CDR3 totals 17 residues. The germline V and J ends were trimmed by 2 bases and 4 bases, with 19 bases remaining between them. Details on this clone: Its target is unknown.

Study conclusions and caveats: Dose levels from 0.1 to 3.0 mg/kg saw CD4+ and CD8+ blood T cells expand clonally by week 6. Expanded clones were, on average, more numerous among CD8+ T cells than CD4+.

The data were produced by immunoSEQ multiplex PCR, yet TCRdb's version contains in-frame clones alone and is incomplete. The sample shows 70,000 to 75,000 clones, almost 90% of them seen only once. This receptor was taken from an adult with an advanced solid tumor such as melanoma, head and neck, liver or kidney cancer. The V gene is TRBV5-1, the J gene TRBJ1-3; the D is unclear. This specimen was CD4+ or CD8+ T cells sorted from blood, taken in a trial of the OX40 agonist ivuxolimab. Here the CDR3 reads CASSLTVTGAGGNTIYF. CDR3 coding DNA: TGCGCCAGCAGCTTAACAGTGACGGGAGCTGGAGGAAACACCATATATTTT.